These 9 T cell receptor beta chains were sequenced from one sample in a study of cytomegalovirus exposure and HLA in healthy donors. Both 60 Vbeta primers and 13 Jbeta primers went into the PCR. The protocol was immunoSEQ multiplex PCR, while the TCRdb copy is restricted to in-frame clones and leaves out a portion. The sample has 68,000 or so clones, about 81% seen once; the top ten hold approximately 7%. The sequencing input was PBMCs. The receptors come from a human donor in good health.

This chain links TRBV5-8 with TRBJ2-7, with D tentatively TRBD2 (6 bases). V was pared by 4 bases and J by 3 bases, with 11 bases between. The CDR3 sequence is 13 residues long. In germline, CDR1 is SGHTS, CDR2 YDEGEE. The CDR3 DNA is TGTGCCAGCAGCCCCGGGACTCTCTACGAGCAGTACTTC. Amino acids: CASSPGTLYEQYF. Supplemented by reference TRBV5-8 and TRBJ2-7, the full variable domain reads EAGVTQSPTHLIKTRGQQATLRCSPISGHTSVYWYQQALGLGLQFLLWYDEGEERNRGNFPPRFSGRQFPNYSSELNVNALELEDSALYLCASSPGTLYEQYFGPGTRLTVT.

The genes are TRBV5-1 and TRBJ1-4; no reliable D call. CDR3 size: 14 residues. Germline V gives CDR1 SGHRS, CDR2 YFSETQ. V lost 0 bases and J 5 bases, leaving 8 bases between the germline ends. This chain's CDR3 is CASSLGRSNEKLFF. CDR3 bases: TGCGCCAGCAGCTTGGGCAGATCCAATGAAAAACTGTTTTTT. Drawing the rest from reference TRBV5-1 and TRBJ1-4, the complete variable domain is KAGVTQTPRYLIKTRGQQVTLSCSPISGHRSVSWYQQTPGQGLQFLFEYFSETQRNKGNFPGRFSGRQFSNSRSEMNVSTLELGDSALYLCASSLGRSNEKLFFGSGTQLSVL.

The genes are TRBV6-1 and TRBJ2-6, with 8 bases identical to TRBD1. After removal of 2 bases from V and 4 bases from J, the junction contained 10 bases not matched to a gene. CDR3 length equals 18 residues. Germline CDR1 MNHNS, CDR2 SASEGT. The DNA for the CDR3 is TGTGCCAGCAGTGAATCTTTCCCAGGGGGCGCGGGGGCCAACGTCCTGACTTTC. Translation: CASSESFPGGAGANVLTF.

V is TRBV7-3 and J is TRBJ2-2, with TRBD1 matching 7 bases. The V gene end was trimmed by 7 bases and the J gene end by 4 bases; junction bases not matched to a gene: 6. Germline V gene lookup returns CDR1 SGHTA and CDR2 FQGTGA. This CDR3 contains 14 residues. CDR3 region: CASTGDRPTGELFF. CDR3 nucleotides: TGTGCCAGCACAGGGGACAGACCCACCGGGGAGCTGTTTTTT. The full variable domain, rest sourced from reference TRBV7-3 and TRBJ2-2, is GAGVSQTPSNKVTEKGKYVELRCDPISGHTALYWYRQSLGQGPEFLIYFQGTGAADDSGLPNDRFFAVRPEGSVSTLKIQRTERGDSAVYLCASTGDRPTGELFFGEGSRLTVL.

V usage is TRBV5-4 and J usage is TRBJ2-1; 8 bases fit TRBD1. Germline CDR1 reads SGHNT; CDR2 reads YYREEE (reference sequence). This CDR3 is built from 15 residues. V shed 5 bases and J 4 bases; nucleotides not matched to a gene: 8. The CDR3 nucleotides read TGTGCCAGCAGTTCCGGGACAGGAGGGTACAATGAGCAGTTCTTC. Its translation: CASSSGTGGYNEQFF.

CDR3 residues: CASSLTGANVLTF. CDR3 nucleotide sequence: TGTGCCAGCAGTCTAACGGGGGCCAACGTCCTGACTTTC. J is TRBJ2-6 and V is TRBV6-1; D gene unclear. From germline, CDR1 is MNHNS and CDR2 SASEGT. The CDR3 is 13 residues long. Trimming took off 5 bases at V and 4 bases at J, with 6 bases between the two ends.

CDR3 coding DNA: TGTGCAAGTCGCTTAGGTTGTGATGGGGGCTTTGGGGTTGGGGAAGCTTTCTTT. It specifies CASRLGCDGGFGVGEAFF. The chain couples TRBV12-2 to TRBJ1-1; no DNA check was done on the table's D call, TRBD1. TRBV12-2 is labeled a pseudogene. This CDR3 is built from 18 residues.

This clone was detected once. The junction departs from the called germline gene at one end, perhaps through a read error. The CDR3 DNA follows: TGTGCCAGCAGCCCTAGATCCTACGAGCAGTCCTTC. Translating it yields CASSPRSYEQSF. J is TRBJ2-7 and V is TRBV7-2; D is unclear. Germline V gene lookup returns CDR1 SGHTA and CDR2 FQGNSA. CDR3 length: 12 amino acids.

This clone was seen only a few times. The gene calls are TRBV7-8 and TRBJ1-4; D call uncertain. The CDR3 is 11 amino acids. Germline CDR1 SGHVS, CDR2 FQNEAQ. V was pared by 5 bases and J by 7 bases, with 5 bases between. The CDR3 reads CASSAAEKLFF. The CDR3 DNA is TGTGCCAGCAGCGCGGCTGAAAAACTGTTTTTT.